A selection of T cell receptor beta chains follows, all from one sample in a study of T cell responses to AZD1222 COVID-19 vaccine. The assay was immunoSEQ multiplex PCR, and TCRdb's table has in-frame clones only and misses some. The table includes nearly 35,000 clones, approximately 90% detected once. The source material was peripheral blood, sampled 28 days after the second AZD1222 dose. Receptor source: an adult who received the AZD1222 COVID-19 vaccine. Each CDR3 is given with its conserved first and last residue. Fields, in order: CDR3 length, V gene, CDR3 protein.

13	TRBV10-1	CASSLLQGWPQHF
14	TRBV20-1	CSASWGGAKNIQYF
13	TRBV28	CASSLSRYQPQHF
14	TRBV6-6	CASTTRGGDTEAFF
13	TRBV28	CASRGGATDTQYF
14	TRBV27	CASSLGGQGLEQYF
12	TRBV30	CAWSSEHYGYTF
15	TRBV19	CASSIDGTGDYEQYF
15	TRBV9	CASSAALRETGELFF
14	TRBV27	CASSLIETGGMQYF
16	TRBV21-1	CASSHSRTGSVSPLHF
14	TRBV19	CASGRQGSGNTIYF
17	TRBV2	CASSEETLKGGAYEQYF
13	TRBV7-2	CASSFSWNTEAFF
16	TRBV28	CASSLQGTSGDNEQFF
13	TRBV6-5	CASRFQGGFGYTF
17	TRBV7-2	CASSTGLAGVSSGEQYF
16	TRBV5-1	CASSFLGQGATDTQYF
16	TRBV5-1	CASSLVPGAVTGELFF
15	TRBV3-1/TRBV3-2	CASSPRGLPAGEQYF
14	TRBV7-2	CASSLAGGSYEQYF
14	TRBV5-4	CASSYERQLEKLFF
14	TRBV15	CATSRGTGYDEQYF
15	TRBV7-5	CVRSLPGRGPYEQYF
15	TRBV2	CASSGGLAGAQEQFF
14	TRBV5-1	CASSWQGDGTEAFF
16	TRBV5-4	CASSFPLGEAYYGYTF
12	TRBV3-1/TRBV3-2	CASSQDTDTQYF
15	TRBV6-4	CASSELAGLVGELFF
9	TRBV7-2	CASRKEAFF
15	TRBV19	CASSNAGGLTGELFF
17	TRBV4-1	CASSQSDGGRGGYGYTF
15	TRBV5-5	CASSARGGAGNTIYF
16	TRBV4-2	CASSQDTQGWRQPQHF
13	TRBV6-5	CASSRTGTRSYTF
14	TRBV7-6	CASSLEGRGDTQYF
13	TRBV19	CASREKSTGELFF
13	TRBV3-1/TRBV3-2	CASSLIGSNTQYF
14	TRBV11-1	CASSINRGGSPLHF
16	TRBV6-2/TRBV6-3	CASSYDDRGRPDTQYF
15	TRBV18	CASSPPDRGRGGYTF
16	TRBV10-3	CAISEPAGVGASPKYF
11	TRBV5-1	CASRAGAPQHF
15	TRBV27	CASSYGRTGDSPLHF
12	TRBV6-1	CASSIPGNGYTF
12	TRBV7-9	CASSLFRDAQFF
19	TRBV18	CASSRARGTGSSGANVLTF
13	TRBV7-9	CASKPRTGLEQFF
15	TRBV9	CASSVDGGGKETQYF
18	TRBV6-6	CASSLMITGTGSSYEQYF
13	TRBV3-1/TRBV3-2	CASSQDLPGELFF